These 27 T cell receptor beta chains came from one sample sequenced in a study of T cell responses to AZD1222 COVID-19 vaccine. Sequencing was performed with immunoSEQ multiplex PCR; in TCRdb, only in-frame clones are kept and a portion is missing. Among more than 100,000 clones listed, roughly 91% were seen once. The source material was peripheral blood, sampled on day 0 of AZD1222 vaccination. The receptor source for this set is an adult in good health.

The V gene is TRBV7-9, the J gene TRBJ2-5; tentatively, D is TRBD2 (6 bases). This CDR3 has 13 amino acids. V was cut by 11 bases and J by 5 bases, with 18 bases left in between. Germline V lookup: CDR1 SEHNR, CDR2 FQNEAQ (reference sequence). CDR3 residues: CAGIPGGAETQYF. The CDR3 bases are TGTGCCGGGATCCCCGGGGGTGCGGAGACCCAGTACTTC.

DNA for the CDR3: TGTGCCAGCAGTGCCACAACGAACACCGGGGAGCTGTTTTTT. This sequence encodes CASSATTNTGELFF. The V gene is TRBV2, the J gene TRBJ2-2; the D is unclear. V was clipped by 4 bases and J by 0 bases, with 6 bases between them. The CDR3 spans 14 residues. CDR1 SNHLY and CDR2 FYNNEI come from the germline V gene.

The table lists this clone with a count of one. V is TRBV10-3 and J is TRBJ1-2, with D tentatively TRBD1 (5 bases). CDR1 is ENHRY, CDR2 SYGVKD, per germline. V was cut by 10 bases and J by 8 bases, with 20 bases left in between. This CDR3 comprises 13 residues. DNA of the CDR3: TGTGCCACCCATTGGGCAGGGAAGGACGGCTACACCTTC. It is translated as CATHWAGKDGYTF.

The chain links TRBV18 to TRBJ2-7; 12 bases are shared with TRBD2. Germline CDR1 reads KGHSH; CDR2 reads LQKENI. The CDR3 runs to 14 residues. Trimming removed 3 bases from V and 4 bases from J; junction bases left unmatched: 1. CDR3 DNA sequence: TGTGCCAGCTCACCCACTAGCGGGGGGTACGAGCAGTACTTC. Translated: CASSPTSGGYEQYF.

The chain employs TRBV11-1 and TRBJ1-2; tentative D call: TRBD1 (6 bases). CDR1 is SGHAT and CDR2 is FQDESV in the germline V gene (reference sequence). The germline V and J ends were trimmed by 2 bases and 4 bases, with 14 bases remaining between them. The CDR3 is 15 residues long. CDR3 protein: CASSLSPQGIYGYTF. CDR3 nucleotides: TGTGCCAGCAGCTTATCCCCCCAGGGGATCTATGGCTACACCTTC.

The chain uses TRBV6-5 and TRBJ2-5; 7 positions match TRBD1. Germline CDR1 and CDR2: MNHEY and SVGAGI. This CDR3 comprises 15 residues. Losses at the gene ends were 5 bases for V and 1 base for J; bases not matched to a gene: 7. DNA of the CDR3: TGTGCCAGCAGTACCGGGACAGTGTCCCAAGAGACCCAGTACTTC. Translated: CASSTGTVSQETQYF.

The chain uses TRBV2 and TRBJ1-3, with 10 bases lining up with TRBD1. This CDR3 has 16 amino acids. After removal of 6 bases from V and 0 bases from J, the junction contained 5 bases not matched to a gene. Germline V gene lookup returns CDR1 SNHLY and CDR2 FYNNEI. In DNA, the CDR3 is TGTGCCAGCAGCAGACAGGGGGCTTTCTCTGGAAACACCATATATTTT. Amino acid sequence: CASSRQGAFSGNTIYF.

The chain couples TRBV29-1 to TRBJ1-2; unclear D gene. The germline CDR1 and CDR2 sequences are SQVTM and ANQGSEA. Trimming cost V 1 base and J 8 bases, with 11 bases left between them. CDR3 length equals 12 residues. Here the CDR3 reads CSVEGSAVGYTF. The CDR3 DNA reads as TGCAGCGTTGAAGGCTCTGCCGTGGGCTACACCTTC.

This clone has a handful of counts. The rearrangement uses TRBV9 and TRBJ2-7, with 7 bases identical to TRBD1. The CDR3 totals 13 residues. V shed 3 bases, J shed 9 bases, and the junction held 9 bases outside the gene matches. Germline-derived CDR1 and CDR2 are SGDLS and YYNGEE. CDR3 DNA sequence: TGTGCCAGCAGCGGACCGACAGGGTTAGGGCAGTACTTC. Encoded protein: CASSGPTGLGQYF.

The genes are TRBV2 and TRBJ2-1, with D maybe TRBD2 (6 bases). Germline V gives CDR1 SNHLY, CDR2 FYNNEI. Trimming removed 10 bases at V and 6 bases at J, with 13 bases between. This CDR3 contains 12 residues. The CDR3 coding sequence is TGTGCCACCAATGGGGGGACCAATGAGCAGTTCTTC. The encoded protein is CATNGGTNEQFF.

The chain is built from TRBV7-6 and TRBJ2-7; a weak D match, TRBD1 (6 bases). The germline V and J ends were trimmed by 1 base and 7 bases, with 14 bases remaining between them. Germline CDR1 and CDR2: SGHVS and FNYEAQ. This CDR3 has 14 residues. CDR3 protein: CASSLDAGAREQYF. The DNA of the CDR3 is TGTGCCAGCAGCTTAGATGCAGGGGCGCGGGAGCAGTACTTC. The variable domain in full, with the rest retrieved from reference TRBV7-6 and TRBJ2-7, is GAGVSQSPRYKVTKRGQDVALRCDPISGHVSLYWYRQALGQGPEFLTYFNYEAQQDKSGLPNDRFSAERPEGSISTLTIQRTEQRDSAMYRCASSLDAGAREQYFGPGTRLTVT.

The rearrangement uses TRBV29-1 and TRBJ2-1; 10 bases map to TRBD1. Germline lookup yields CDR1 SQVTM and CDR2 ANQGSEA. With 6 bases clipped from V and 7 bases from J, the junction kept 3 bases outside the gene matches. CDR3 length: 12 residues. CDR3 region: CSVGQGGNEQFF. The CDR3 DNA reads TGCAGCGTCGGACAGGGGGGAAATGAGCAGTTCTTC.

The rearrangement joins TRBV11-1 to TRBJ1-5; maybe TRBD1 (6 bases). Trimming stripped 6 bases from V and 5 bases from J, with 11 bases between. Germline loops: CDR1 SGHAT, CDR2 FQDESV (reference sequence). CDR3 length equals 13 residues. CDR3 region: CASRGHSDQPQHF. The CDR3 nucleotides read TGTGCCAGCAGGGGACACTCGGATCAGCCCCAGCATTTT.

The V call is TRBV7-2, the J call TRBJ1-4; D not certain. V was shortened by 4 bases and J by 8 bases, with 11 bases between the two germline ends. The CDR3 runs to 13 residues. Looked up from germline, CDR1 is SGHTA and CDR2 is FQGNSA. The CDR3 sequence: CASSWATGEKLFF. The DNA of the CDR3 is TGTGCCAGCAGCTGGGCCACCGGGGAAAAACTGTTTTTT.

V and J are TRBV5-1 and TRBJ1-2; D unresolved. Germline CDR1 SGHRS, CDR2 YFSETQ. CDR3 length: 12 amino acids. The V and J ends lost 0 bases and 4 bases respectively, with 4 bases between them. CDR3 DNA sequence: TGCGCCAGCAGCTTGGGACGCTATGGCTACACCTTC. Its translation: CASSLGRYGYTF.

The CDR3 region is CAWRGTVNEKLFF. CDR3 DNA: TGTGCCTGGAGAGGGACAGTTAATGAAAAACTGTTTTTT. The chain recombines TRBV30 with TRBJ1-4; 7 nucleotides match TRBD1. V trimming: 3 bases; J trimming: 4 bases; junction bases outside the gene matches: 2. The CDR3 length is 13 residues. Germline V CDR1 and CDR2: GTSNPN, SVGIG (reference sequence).

The genes are TRBV28 and TRBJ2-1, with 9 positions matching TRBD2. The CDR3 is made up of 16 amino acids. Looked up from germline, CDR1 is MDHEN and CDR2 is SYDVKM. The V segment lost 7 bases and the J segment 0 bases; nucleotides outside the gene matches: 7. Here the CDR3 DNA reads TGTGCCAGCACGGGCGGGGGGGCCCGCTCCTACAATGAGCAGTTCTTC. This translates into CASTGGGARSYNEQFF.

This chain's CDR3 is CASRPTGSSKTQYF. CDR3 DNA: TGTGCCAGCAGACCAACAGGGAGTTCAAAGACCCAGTACTTC. This chain links TRBV6-5 with TRBJ2-5; TRBD1 is a possible D gene (6 bases). V was shortened by 6 bases and J by 6 bases, with 17 bases between the two germline ends. From germline, CDR1 is MNHEY and CDR2 SVGAGI. CDR3 length: 14 residues.

In this sample, this clone turned up once. J is TRBJ1-2 and V is TRBV30, with 8 nucleotides matching TRBD1. Per germline, CDR1 GTSNPN and CDR2 SVGIG (reference sequence). This CDR3 has 17 amino acids. Trimming took 1 base from V and 3 from J; bases not matched to a gene: 13. In nucleotides, the CDR3 is TGTGCCTGGAGTGCCATTCGGAGGGACAGGAAAGACTATGGCTACACCTTC. This sequence encodes CAWSAIRRDRKDYGYTF.

The gene calls are TRBV4-1 and TRBJ1-1; D gene ambiguous. The CDR3 contains 15 residues. Between the trimmed V and J ends, which lost 3 bases and 1 base, there was a span of 12 bases. Germline lookup yields CDR1 MGHRA and CDR2 YSYEKL. CDR3 bases: TGCGCCAGCAGCCACCCGGCGACACAGAACACTGAAGCTTTCTTT. Amino acids: CASSHPATQNTEAFF.

This chain joins TRBV9 and TRBJ1-6; D remains unclear. The CDR3 extends over 14 amino acids. Between the trimmed V and J ends, which lost 0 bases and 8 bases, there was a span of 9 bases. CDR1 is SGDLS and CDR2 is YYNGEE in the germline V gene. The CDR3 DNA reads as TGTGCCAGCAGCGTAGTGGCCGAGGATTCACCCCTCCACTTT. This translates into CASSVVAEDSPLHF. Complete variable domain (other parts from reference TRBV9 and TRBJ1-6): DSGVTQTPKHLITATGQRVTLRCSPRSGDLSVYWYQQSLDQGLQFLIQYYNGEERAKGNILERFSAQQFPDLHSELNLSSLELGDSALYFCASSVVAEDSPLHFGNGTRLTVT.

The chain couples TRBV11-2 to TRBJ1-6; D gene uncertain. Germline CDR1 reads SGHAT; CDR2 reads FQNNGV. The CDR3 covers 16 residues. Trimming removed 5 bases from V and 7 bases from J, with 18 bases in between. Written as DNA, the CDR3 is TGTGCCAGCAGCCCCACTTCAGGAATGGGCAATTCACCCCTCCACTTT. This translates into CASSPTSGMGNSPLHF.

DNA for the CDR3: TGTGCCAGCAGGGACAGACTTTACGAGCAGTACTTC. It is translated as CASRDRLYEQYF. The gene calls are TRBV2 and TRBJ2-7, with a tentative D call TRBD1 (6 bases). The CDR3 is made up of 12 amino acids. The V gene lost 6 bases and the J gene lost 4 bases, with 10 bases spanning the gap. Germline V lookup: CDR1 SNHLY, CDR2 FYNNEI.

Concerning this clone itself: Other DNA sequences from this sample encode an identical CDR3 as well. The chain links TRBV30 to TRBJ1-6; 8 positions match TRBD1. The CDR3 spans 14 residues. V was clipped by 1 base and J by 10 bases; unmatched bases: 6. CDR1 is GTSNPN, CDR2 SVGIG, per germline (reference sequence). The chain's CDR3 is CAWSGDRGGSPLHF. As DNA, the CDR3 is TGTGCCTGGAGTGGAGACAGGGGTGGCTCACCCCTCCACTTT.

Notes on this clone: No conserved phenylalanine or tryptophan is present at the end of the CDR3, so a read error is the likely explanation. The DNA is omitted, as the CDR3 cannot be located on it reliably, and the CDR3 follows TCRdb's listing. The rearrangement joins TRBV19 to TRBJ1-2; the D call TRBD1 from the table was never checked on the DNA. Germline assignment: CDR1 LNHDA and CDR2 SQIVND (reference sequence). The CDR3 comprises 14 residues, both ends counted. The CDR3 sequence is CASSIPNSPTEVFY.

This chain uses TRBV29-1 with TRBJ1-1, with 9 bases fitting TRBD1. V was clipped by 7 bases and J by 0 bases; unmatched bases: 12. Germline CDR1 is SQVTM and CDR2 is ANQGSEA. The CDR3 sequence is 16 residues long. The CDR3 region is CSASLDRGRMNTEAFF. The CDR3 nucleotides read TGCAGCGCCTCCCTGGACAGGGGTCGTATGAACACTGAAGCTTTCTTT.

The chain recombines TRBV20-1 with TRBJ1-5, with TRBD1 identical over 7 bases. V lost 3 bases, J lost 6 bases, and 14 bases stayed unmatched. Germline V CDR1 and CDR2: DFQATT, SNEGSKA (reference sequence). The CDR3 loop spans 16 amino acids. The CDR3: CSASSFGQAFGQPQHF. CDR3 nucleotide sequence: TGCAGTGCTAGTAGTTTTGGACAGGCATTCGGTCAGCCCCAGCATTTT.